This TCR beta chain was documented in a study of technical replicates of blood from a handful of donors. The repertoire was sequenced with immunoSEQ multiplex PCR; TCRdb's copy has only in-frame clones and lacks some. The sample shows more than 75,000 clones, roughly 90% of them seen only once. The sample consisted of T cells isolated from PBMCs. The sequence was collected from a human donor in good health.

The CDR3 loop is CASSPVGTRPYNEQFF. CDR3 in DNA: TGTGCCAGCTCACCCGTCGGGACTAGACCCTACAATGAGCAGTTCTTC. The chain has TRBV18 and TRBJ2-1; 8 bases are a match to TRBD2. The CDR3 sequence is 16 residues long. Per the germline V gene, CDR1 is KGHSH and CDR2 is LQKENI. The V gene end was trimmed by 3 bases and the J gene end by 2 bases; junction bases not matched to a gene: 6. Filled out from reference TRBV18 and TRBJ2-1, the complete variable domain reads NAGVMQNPRHLVRRRGQEARLRCSPMKGHSHVYWYRQLPEEGLKFMVYLQKENIIDESGMPKERFSAEFPKEGPSILRIQQVVRGDSAAYFCASSPVGTRPYNEQFFGPGTRLTVL.